This TCR beta chain originates from a study of cytomegalovirus exposure and HLA in healthy donors. The germline gives CDR1 MDHEN, CDR2 SYDVKM. Trimming stripped 2 bases from V and 2 bases from J, with 7 bases between. The length of the CDR3 is 15 residues. PCR amplification relied on 60 Vbeta primers (plus 13 Jbeta primers). Sequenced by immunoSEQ multiplex PCR; TCRdb stores in-frame clones only, minus some. The sample shows 120,000 to 150,000 clones, around three fifths of them seen only once. This TCR came from a woman in her 30s in good health and CMV-seropositive. The sequenced sample consisted of PBMCs. The genes are TRBV28 and TRBJ2-6, with D perhaps TRBD1 (6 bases). CDR3 sequence reads: CASSLRTAGANVLTF. CDR3 DNA sequence: TGTGCCAGCAGTTTACGGACAGCTGGGGCCAACGTCCTGACTTTC.